Each of the 17 T cell receptor beta chains below was sequenced from the same sample in a study of T cells in Graves' hyperthyroidism and ophthalmopathy. Authors of the study amplified TCR beta CDR3 regions from RNA transcripts. The TCR CDR3 first-round RT-PCR relied on the HTBI primer set. TCRdb called the multiplex PCR reads again in MiXCR, with one record for every CDR3 protein. The sample shows about 840,000 distinct CDR3 sequences, over 35% of them seen only once. The sample comprised blood. These receptors were obtained from a man aged 18 to 35 with Graves' hyperthyroidism.

There are a few counts of this clonotype. V and J are TRBV5-1 and TRBJ1-1; TRBD1 might be the D (6 bases). V was trimmed by 5 bases and J by 0 bases, leaving 8 bases between them. In germline, CDR1 is SGHRS, CDR2 YFSETQ. The length of the CDR3 is 13 residues. The CDR3 DNA sequence: TGCGCCAGCAGGCCAGGGGTGAACACTGAAGCTTTCTTT. Protein product: CASRPGVNTEAFF.

The V call is TRBV4-1, the J call TRBJ1-4; unclear D gene. Looked up from germline, CDR1 is MGHRA and CDR2 is YSYEKL. This CDR3 is 12 amino acids long. V lost 0 bases, J lost 7 bases, and 3 bases lay in between. This CDR3 is CASSQDFEKLFF. The CDR3 nucleotides read TGCGCCAGCAGCCAAGACTTTGAAAAACTGTTTTTT.

V usage is TRBV7-9 and J usage is TRBJ2-7; a possible D gene is TRBD2 (6 bases). Germline CDR1 reads SEHNR; CDR2 reads FQNEAQ (reference sequence). The CDR3 is 13 residues long. V lost 7 bases and J lost 3, with 13 bases in between. In DNA form, the CDR3 reads TGTGCCAGCACCAAAGGGGAGGTCTACGAGCAGTACTTC. This codes for CASTKGEVYEQYF.

This clonotype showed up many times. The chain joins TRBV29-1 to TRBJ1-1; 8 nucleotides agree with TRBD1. Germline CDR1 is SQVTM and CDR2 is ANQGSEA. This CDR3 has 11 amino acids. The junction had 2 bases not matched to a gene; V was cut back by 6 bases and J by 5 bases. CDR3: CSVTGGTEAFF. CDR3 sequence (DNA): TGCAGCGTCACAGGGGGAACTGAAGCTTTCTTT.

This clonotype was seen at least ten times. The chain couples TRBV20-1 to TRBJ1-3; D not certain. V shed 7 bases and J shed 2 bases, with 6 bases lying between them. The CDR3 has 11 amino acids. Germline V gives CDR1 DFQATT, CDR2 SNEGSKA (reference sequence). The CDR3 loop reads CSVSPGNTIYF. DNA of the CDR3: TGCAGTGTCAGTCCTGGAAACACCATATATTTT.

Ten or more counts support this clonotype. The chain recombines TRBV2 with TRBJ1-5; D unclear. This CDR3 is built from 15 residues. The V and J ends lost 7 bases and 7 bases respectively, with 20 bases between them. Looked up from germline, CDR1 is SNHLY and CDR2 is FYNNEI. The CDR3 region has the DNA TGTGCCAGCAAGTTGGGGAGTAGTGCAGGACAGCCCCAGCATTTT. Translating it yields CASKLGSSAGQPQHF.

The chain employs TRBV7-9 and TRBJ1-1, with 7 bases fitting TRBD1. From germline, CDR1 is SEHNR and CDR2 FQNEAQ (reference sequence). The CDR3 length is 15 residues. J gave up 0 bases and V 5 bases, and 6 bases lay outside the gene matches. CDR3 DNA: TGTGCCAGCAGCACGATGACAGGGATGAACACTGAAGCTTTCTTT. It yields the protein CASSTMTGMNTEAFF. The variable domain in full, with the rest retrieved from reference TRBV7-9 and TRBJ1-1, is DTGVSQNPRHKITKRGQNVTFRCDPISEHNRLYWYRQTLGQGPEFLTYFQNEAQLEKSRLLSDRFSAERPKGSFSTLEIQRTEQGDSAMYLCASSTMTGMNTEAFFGQGTRLTVV.

This chain uses TRBV12-3 or TRBV12-4 with TRBJ2-7, with D possibly matching TRBD1 (6 bases). The CDR3 length is 14 residues. Trimming removed 3 bases from V and 2 bases from J, with 11 bases in between. CDR3 bases: TGTGCCAGCAGTTTCTCGGCAGGGGCCTACGAGCAGTACTTC. Translating it yields CASSFSAGAYEQYF.

This clonotype appeared once. The chain links TRBV12-3 or TRBV12-4 to TRBJ2-7; perhaps TRBD1 as D (6 bases). The CDR3 extends over 13 amino acids. Between the trimmed V and J ends, which lost 8 bases and 4 bases, there was a span of 15 bases. This chain's CDR3 is CASVVGRGYEQYF. DNA for the CDR3: TGTGCCAGCGTTGTAGGCAGGGGATACGAGCAGTACTTC.

About this clonotype itself: A single base separates this from a much larger clone, so it may be a read error. The CDR3 DNA reads TGCGCCAGCAGAAGGGGGTTGAACACTGAACCTTTCTTT. Translation: CASRRGLNTEPFF. V gene TRBV5-1 combines with J gene TRBJ1-1, with D possibly TRBD1 on 6 matching bases. In germline, CDR1 is SGHRS, CDR2 YFSETQ. The CDR3 length is 13 residues.

This clonotype showed up many times. The DNA for the CDR3 is TGTGCCAGTAAGGTGGCGAGCAATAGCAATCAGCCCCAGCATTTT. It translates to CASKVASNSNQPQHF. V is TRBV19 and J is TRBJ1-5, with no clear D. The germline V and J ends were trimmed by 7 bases and 0 bases, with 13 bases remaining between them. CDR3 length: 15 amino acids. Germline CDR1 reads LNHDA; CDR2 reads SQIVND (reference sequence).

The table lists this clonotype with many counts. This chain joins TRBV7-2 and TRBJ2-7; weak D call: TRBD2 (6 bases). V gave up 0 bases and J gave up 3 bases, with 12 bases separating them. The CDR3 loop spans 15 amino acids. Germline V gene sequence: CDR1 SGHTA, CDR2 FQGNSA. CDR3: CASSLARGKGYEQYF. As DNA, the CDR3 is TGTGCCAGCAGCTTAGCTCGGGGGAAAGGCTACGAGCAGTACTTC.

For the CDR3, the DNA is TGTGCCACCACCACTCCGAGGCCTAGCGGGGGGGCTCGGGAGACCCAGTACTTC. Its translation is CATTTPRPSGGARETQYF. V and J are TRBV24-1 and TRBJ2-5; TRBD2 matches at 12 bases. The V segment lost 8 bases and the J segment 5 bases; nucleotides outside the gene matches: 17. Germline V gene lookup returns CDR1 KGHDR and CDR2 SFDVKD. CDR3 length: 18 residues.

The rearrangement links TRBV9 to TRBJ2-2; the D gene is possibly TRBD1 (6 bases). CDR3 length: 15 residues. Trimming removed 0 bases from V and 0 bases from J, with 6 bases in between. From germline, CDR1 is SGDLS and CDR2 YYNGEE. The CDR3 DNA reads TGTGCCAGCAGCGTAGAGGGGGCGAACACCGGGGAGCTGTTTTTT. The encoded protein is CASSVEGANTGELFF.

The chain couples TRBV6-6 to TRBJ1-6; no clear D gene. Germline V gives CDR1 MNHNY, CDR2 SVGAGI (reference sequence). V lost 3 bases, J lost 8 bases, and 11 bases lay in between. The CDR3 consists of 14 residues. The CDR3 nucleotides are TGTGCCAGCAGTTATGGCCAGTGGGATTCACCCCTCCACTTT. It specifies CASSYGQWDSPLHF.

This chain connects TRBV5-6 to TRBJ2-7; D possibly corresponds to TRBD1 (5 bases). This CDR3 has 12 amino acids. The V end was cut by 7 bases, the J end by 0 bases, with 8 bases between. CDR1 and CDR2 (germline): SGHDT, YYEEEE. Here the CDR3 reads CASGAASYEQYF. The CDR3 nucleotides read TGTGCCAGCGGGGCGGCCTCCTACGAGCAGTACTTC.

This clonotype was picked up many times. The chain has TRBV6-5 and TRBJ2-6; a possible D gene is TRBD2 (5 bases). Looked up from germline, CDR1 is MNHEY and CDR2 is SVGAGI. This CDR3 is built from 13 residues. Trimming shortened V by 7 bases and J by 4 bases, and 8 bases separated the two germline ends. The CDR3 region is CASKGAGANVLTF. CDR3 sequence (DNA): TGTGCCAGCAAGGGAGCCGGGGCCAACGTCCTGACTTTC.